This T cell receptor (beta chain) was found in a study of patients and donors after allogeneic stem cell transplantation. MiXCR, run by TCRdb on the RT-PCR reads, gives a single entry per CDR3 protein. The repertoire holds 150,000 to 250,000 distinct CDR3 sequences, approximately 41% seen once, with 33% in the top ten. In its sample, this clonotype was seen a few times. V was clipped by 4 bases and J by 2 bases, with 15 bases between them. Germline CDR1 is GTSNPN and CDR2 is SVGIG (reference sequence). CDR3 length equals 15 residues. This receptor was taken from a human donor who was either an allogeneic HSCT recipient or a stem cell or donor lymphocyte infusion donor (not recorded which). It is not recorded whose cells these are; they may come from a transplant donor. The chain is built from TRBV30 and TRBJ1-5; D uncertain. Material: blood, either unsorted or a sorted T cell fraction (not recorded which). CDR3 amino acids: CAWTPDGRGNQPQHF. For the CDR3, the DNA is TGTGCCTGGACACCTGATGGGAGAGGCAATCAGCCCCAGCATTTT.